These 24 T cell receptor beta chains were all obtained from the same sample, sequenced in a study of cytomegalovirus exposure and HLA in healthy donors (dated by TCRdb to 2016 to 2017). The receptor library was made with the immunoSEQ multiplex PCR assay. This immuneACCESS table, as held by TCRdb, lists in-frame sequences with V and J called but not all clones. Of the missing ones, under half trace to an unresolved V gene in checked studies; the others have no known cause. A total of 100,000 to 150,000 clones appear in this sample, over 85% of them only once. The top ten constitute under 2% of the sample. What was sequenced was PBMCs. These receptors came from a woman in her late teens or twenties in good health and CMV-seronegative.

The CDR3 DNA is TGTGCCAGCAGCTTAGCCGGTCGGACAGGGGGCACTGAAGCTTTCTTT. Encoded protein: CASSLAGRTGGTEAFF. V gene TRBV7-3 combines with J gene TRBJ1-1; 10 bases agree with TRBD1. Germline V gene sequence: CDR1 SGHTA, CDR2 FQGTGA. V lost 2 bases, J lost 4 bases, and 7 bases stayed unmatched. The CDR3 runs 16 residues.

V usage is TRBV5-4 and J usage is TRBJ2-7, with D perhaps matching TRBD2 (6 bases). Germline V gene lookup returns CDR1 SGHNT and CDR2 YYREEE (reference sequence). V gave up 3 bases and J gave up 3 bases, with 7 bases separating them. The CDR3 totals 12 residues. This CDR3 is CASSWDFYEQYF. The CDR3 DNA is TGTGCCAGCAGCTGGGACTTCTACGAGCAGTACTTC. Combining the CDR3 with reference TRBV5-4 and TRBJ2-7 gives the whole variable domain ETGVTQSPTHLIKTRGQQVTLRCSSQSGHNTVSWYQQALGQGPQFIFQYYREEENGRGNFPPRFSGLQFPNYSSELNVNALELDDSALYLCASSWDFYEQYFGPGTRLTVT.

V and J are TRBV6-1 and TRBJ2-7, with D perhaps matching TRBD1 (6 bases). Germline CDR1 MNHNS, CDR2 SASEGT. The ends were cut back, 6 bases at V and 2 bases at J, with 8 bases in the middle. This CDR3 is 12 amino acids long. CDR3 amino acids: CASRRTAYEQYF. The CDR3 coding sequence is TGTGCCAGCAGACGGACAGCCTACGAGCAGTACTTC.

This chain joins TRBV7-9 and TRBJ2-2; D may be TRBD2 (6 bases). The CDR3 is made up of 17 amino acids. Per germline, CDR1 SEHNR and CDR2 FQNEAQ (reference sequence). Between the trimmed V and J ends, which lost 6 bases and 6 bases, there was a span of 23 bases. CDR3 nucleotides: TGTGCCAGCAGTTTCGGGTTCGCCGGGAGCTCTCCCGGGGAGCTGTTTTTT. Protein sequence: CASSFGFAGSSPGELFF.

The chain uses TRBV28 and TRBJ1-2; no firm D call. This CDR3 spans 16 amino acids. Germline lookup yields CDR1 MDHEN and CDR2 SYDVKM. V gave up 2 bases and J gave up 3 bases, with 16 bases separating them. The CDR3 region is CASSLLPGYVDYGYTF. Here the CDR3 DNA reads TGTGCCAGCAGTTTACTTCCGGGGTACGTCGACTATGGCTACACCTTC.

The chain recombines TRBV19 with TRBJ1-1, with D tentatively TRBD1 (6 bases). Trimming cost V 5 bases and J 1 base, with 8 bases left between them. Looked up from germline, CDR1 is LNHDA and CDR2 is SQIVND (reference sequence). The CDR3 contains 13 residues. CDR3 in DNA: TGTGCCAGTAGTGACAGGACGAACACTGAAGCTTTCTTT. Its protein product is CASSDRTNTEAFF.

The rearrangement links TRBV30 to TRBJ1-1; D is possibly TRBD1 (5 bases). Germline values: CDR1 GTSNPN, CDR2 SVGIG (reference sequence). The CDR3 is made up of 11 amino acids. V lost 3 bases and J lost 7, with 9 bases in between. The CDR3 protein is CAWRGQIEAFF. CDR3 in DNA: TGTGCCTGGAGGGGGCAGATTGAAGCTTTCTTT.

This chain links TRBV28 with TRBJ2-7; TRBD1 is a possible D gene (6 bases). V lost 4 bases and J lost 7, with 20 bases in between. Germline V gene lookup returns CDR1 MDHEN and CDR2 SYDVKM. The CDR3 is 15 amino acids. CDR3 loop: CASSSKSGVAWEQYF. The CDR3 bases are TGTGCCAGCAGTTCCAAATCAGGGGTAGCGTGGGAGCAGTACTTC. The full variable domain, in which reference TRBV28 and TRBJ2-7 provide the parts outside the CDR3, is DVKVTQSSRYLVKRTGEKVFLECVQDMDHENMFWYRQDPGLGLRLIYFSYDVKMKEKGDIPEGYSVSREKKERFSLILESASTNQTSMYLCASSSKSGVAWEQYFGPGTRLTVT.

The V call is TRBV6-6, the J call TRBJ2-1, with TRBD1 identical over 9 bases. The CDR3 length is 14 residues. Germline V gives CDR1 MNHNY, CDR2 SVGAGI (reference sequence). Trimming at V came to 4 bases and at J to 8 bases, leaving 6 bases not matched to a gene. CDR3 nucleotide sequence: TGTGCCAGCAGTTTGGCACAGGGGGCCTATGAGCAGTTCTTC. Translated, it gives CASSLAQGAYEQFF.

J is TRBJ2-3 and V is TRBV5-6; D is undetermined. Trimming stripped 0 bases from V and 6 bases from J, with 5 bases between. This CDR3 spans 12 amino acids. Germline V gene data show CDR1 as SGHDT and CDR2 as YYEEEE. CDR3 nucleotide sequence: TGTGCCAGCAGCTTGGCCGGGGATACGCAGTATTTT. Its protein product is CASSLAGDTQYF.

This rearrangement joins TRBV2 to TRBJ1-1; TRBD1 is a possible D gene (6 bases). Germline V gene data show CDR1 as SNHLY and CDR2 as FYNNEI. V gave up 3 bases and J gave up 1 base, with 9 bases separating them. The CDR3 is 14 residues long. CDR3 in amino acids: CASSEGHPNTEAFF. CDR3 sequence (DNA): TGTGCCAGCAGTGAGGGACACCCGAACACTGAAGCTTTCTTT.

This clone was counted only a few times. In nucleotides, the CDR3 is TGTGCCAGCAGCAATCCGGGACAGGGGGCCGGGGAGCTGTTTTTT. This encodes CASSNPGQGAGELFF. V usage is TRBV28 and J usage is TRBJ2-2, with 11 nucleotides matching TRBD1. Germline CDR1 is MDHEN and CDR2 is SYDVKM. The CDR3 runs to 15 residues. After removal of 6 bases from V and 6 bases from J, the junction contained 6 bases not matched to a gene. The whole variable domain, remainder taken from reference TRBV28 and TRBJ2-2, is DVKVTQSSRYLVKRTGEKVFLECVQDMDHENMFWYRQDPGLGLRLIYFSYDVKMKEKGDIPEGYSVSREKKERFSLILESASTNQTSMYLCASSNPGQGAGELFFGEGSRLTVL.

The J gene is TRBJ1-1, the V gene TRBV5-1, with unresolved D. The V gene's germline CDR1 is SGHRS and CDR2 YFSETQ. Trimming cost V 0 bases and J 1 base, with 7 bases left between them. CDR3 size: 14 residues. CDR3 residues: CASSLDGANTEAFF. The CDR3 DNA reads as TGCGCCAGCAGCTTGGACGGAGCGAACACTGAAGCTTTCTTT.

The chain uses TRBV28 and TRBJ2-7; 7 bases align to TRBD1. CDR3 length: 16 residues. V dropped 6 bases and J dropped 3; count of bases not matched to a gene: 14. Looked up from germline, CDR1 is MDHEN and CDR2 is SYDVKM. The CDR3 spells CASRVQGVGTYYEQYF. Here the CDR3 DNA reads TGTGCCAGCAGAGTCCAGGGGGTTGGAACCTACTACGAGCAGTACTTC.

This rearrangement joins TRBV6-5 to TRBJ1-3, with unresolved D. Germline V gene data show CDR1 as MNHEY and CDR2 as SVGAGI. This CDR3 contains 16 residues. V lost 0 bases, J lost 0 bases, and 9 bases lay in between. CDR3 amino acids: CASSYSKWSSGNTIYF. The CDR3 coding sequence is TGTGCCAGCAGTTACTCGAAATGGAGCTCTGGAAACACCATATATTTT.

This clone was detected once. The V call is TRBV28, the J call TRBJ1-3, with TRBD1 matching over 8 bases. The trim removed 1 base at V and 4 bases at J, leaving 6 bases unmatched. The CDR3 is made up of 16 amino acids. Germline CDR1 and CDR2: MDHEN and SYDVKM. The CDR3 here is CASSLSGQGTGNTIYF. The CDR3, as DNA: TGTGCCAGCAGTTTATCTGGACAGGGAACGGGAAACACCATATATTTT.

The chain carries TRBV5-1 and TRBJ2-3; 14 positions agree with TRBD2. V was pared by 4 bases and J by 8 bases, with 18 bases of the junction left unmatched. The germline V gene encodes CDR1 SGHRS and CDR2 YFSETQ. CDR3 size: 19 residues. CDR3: CASSARLAGGPLPSGTQYF. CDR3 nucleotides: TGCGCCAGCAGCGCAAGACTAGCGGGGGGGCCCCTTCCATCGGGTACGCAGTATTTT.

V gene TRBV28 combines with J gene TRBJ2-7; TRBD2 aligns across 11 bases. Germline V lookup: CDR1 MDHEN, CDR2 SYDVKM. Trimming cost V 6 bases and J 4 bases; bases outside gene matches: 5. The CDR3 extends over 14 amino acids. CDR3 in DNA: TGTGCCAGCAGCGGGACTAGCGGAATGTACGAGCAGTACTTC. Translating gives CASSGTSGMYEQYF.

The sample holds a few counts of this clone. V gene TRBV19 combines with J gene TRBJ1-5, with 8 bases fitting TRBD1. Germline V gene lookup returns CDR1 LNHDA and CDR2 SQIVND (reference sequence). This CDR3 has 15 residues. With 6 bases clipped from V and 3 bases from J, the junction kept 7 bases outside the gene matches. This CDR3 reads CASSQNRGYNQPQHF. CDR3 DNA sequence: TGTGCCAGTAGCCAAAACAGGGGGTACAATCAGCCCCAGCATTTT.

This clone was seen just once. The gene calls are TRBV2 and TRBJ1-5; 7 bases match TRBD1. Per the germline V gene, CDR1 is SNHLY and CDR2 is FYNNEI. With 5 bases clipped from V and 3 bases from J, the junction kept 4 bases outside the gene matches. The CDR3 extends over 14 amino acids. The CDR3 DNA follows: TGTGCCAGCAGTATGGACAGGACCAATCAGCCCCAGCATTTT. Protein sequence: CASSMDRTNQPQHF.

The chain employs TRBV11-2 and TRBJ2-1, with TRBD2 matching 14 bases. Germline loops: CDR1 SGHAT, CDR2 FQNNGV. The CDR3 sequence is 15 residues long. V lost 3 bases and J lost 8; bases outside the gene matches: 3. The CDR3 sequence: CASSLGLAGVDEQFF. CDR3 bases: TGTGCCAGCAGCTTGGGACTAGCGGGAGTCGATGAGCAGTTCTTC.

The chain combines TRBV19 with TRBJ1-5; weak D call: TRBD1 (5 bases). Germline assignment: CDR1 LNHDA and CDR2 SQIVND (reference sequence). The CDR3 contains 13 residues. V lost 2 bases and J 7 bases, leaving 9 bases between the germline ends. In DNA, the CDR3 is TGTGCCAGTAGTATACAGGGAGGGCAGCCCCAGCATTTT. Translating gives CASSIQGGQPQHF.

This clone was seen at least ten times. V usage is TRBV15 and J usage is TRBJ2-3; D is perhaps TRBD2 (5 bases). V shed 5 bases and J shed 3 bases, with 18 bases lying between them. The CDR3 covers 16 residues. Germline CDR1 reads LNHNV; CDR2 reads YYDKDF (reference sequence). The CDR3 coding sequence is TGTGCCACCAGCCGCACTCTAGCCGGTGCTACAGATACGCAGTATTTT. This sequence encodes CATSRTLAGATDTQYF.

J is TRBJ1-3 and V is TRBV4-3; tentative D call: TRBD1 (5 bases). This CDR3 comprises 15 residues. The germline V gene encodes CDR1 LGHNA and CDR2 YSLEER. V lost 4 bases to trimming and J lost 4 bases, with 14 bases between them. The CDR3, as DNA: TGCGCCAGCAGCCCGAGTGGCAGGGTCGGAAACACCATATATTTT. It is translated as CASSPSGRVGNTIYF.